This T cell receptor (beta chain) was identified during a study of CD8+ T cells in alopecia areata. Stated treatment: oral pan-JAK inhibitor, 5-10 mg twice daily. Cell sorting was applied to PBMCs, and CD4+ and CD8+ T cells were collected. CDR1 and CDR2 from the germline V gene are SQVTM and ANQGSEA. The CDR3 runs to 12 residues. Once RNA had been extracted, it was reverse transcribed into cDNA to act as the sequencing template. The table came from immunoSEQ multiplex PCR; TCRdb's copy has only in-frame clones and leaves some out. The sample includes 150,000 to 200,000 clones, less than 70% seen only once; the top ten take 12% to 15%.

The TCR originated in a human donor with alopecia areata. The genes are TRBV29-1 and TRBJ1-6, with D uncertain. The starting material was CD4+ T cells sorted from blood, obtained at week 24, from a patient treated with tofacitinib. Here the CDR3 DNA reads TGCGCCCATGGCTCCTATAATTCACCCCTCCACTTT. Its translation is CAHGSYNSPLHF. Using reference TRBV29-1 and TRBJ1-6 for the parts outside the CDR3, the full variable domain is SAVISQKPSRDICQRGTSLTIQCQVDSQVTMMFWYRQQPGQSLTLIATANQGSEATYESGFVIDKFPISRPNLTFSTLTVSNMSPEDSSIYLCAHGSYNSPLHFGNGTRLTVT.